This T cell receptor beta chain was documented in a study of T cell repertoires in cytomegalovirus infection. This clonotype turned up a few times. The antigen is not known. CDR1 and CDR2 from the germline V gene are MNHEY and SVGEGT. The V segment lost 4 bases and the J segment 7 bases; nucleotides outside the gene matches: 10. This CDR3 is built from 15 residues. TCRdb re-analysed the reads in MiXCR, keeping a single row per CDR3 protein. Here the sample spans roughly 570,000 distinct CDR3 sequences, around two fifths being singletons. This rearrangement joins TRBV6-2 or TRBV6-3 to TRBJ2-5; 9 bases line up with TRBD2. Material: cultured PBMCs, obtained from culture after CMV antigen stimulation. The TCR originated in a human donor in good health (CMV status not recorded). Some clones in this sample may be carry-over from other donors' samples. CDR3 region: CASSWASGMSGTQYF. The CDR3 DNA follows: TGTGCCAGCAGTTGGGCTAGCGGGATGTCTGGGACCCAGTACTTC.